A selection of T cell receptor beta chains follows, all from one sample in a study of sequential checkpoint blockade in melanoma. Method: immunoSEQ multiplex PCR; TCRdb's copy keeps in-frame clones and lacks some. This repertoire shows approximately 5,000 clones, 70% to 90% found once; its top ten account for 7% to 9%. The sample was CD8+ T cells sorted from blood (inferred from file names), taken from a patient given nivolumab and ipilimumab in sequence. All receptors come from a human donor with melanoma. CDR3s include the opening cysteine and the closing phenylalanine or tryptophan. Each record gives: J gene, V gene, clone size, D gene, CDR3 DNA, CDR3 protein. The D gene is left open where the match is weak. Clone size appears in some rows only: once, few, many, or a class for an expanded clone.

TRBJ2-7	TRBV5-1	-	-	TGCGCCAGCAGCTTGGGACTAAACTACGAGCAGTACTTC	CASSLGLNYEQYF
TRBJ1-5	TRBV2	-	-	TGTGCCAGCAGTGATGGCGCGACAATAAATCAGCCCCAGCATTTT	CASSDGATINQPQHF
TRBJ2-3	TRBV28	-	TRBD2	TGTGCCAGCCGCGTCCTAGCGGGAGGGCCCGAATTAAGTACAGATACGCAGTATTTT	CASRVLAGGPELSTDTQYF
TRBJ1-6	TRBV11-2	-	-	TGTGCCAGCAGCTACGGGTCAGGGTGGCCCCTCCACTTT	CASSYGSGWPLHF
TRBJ2-7	TRBV5-4	-	TRBD1	TGTGCCAGCAGCTGGGGGACAGGGGCCTACGAGCAGTACTTC	CASSWGTGAYEQYF
TRBJ2-3	TRBV4-1	-	TRBD2	TGCGCCAGCAGCCAAGAACCTAGCGGGAGAATTTATACGCAGTATTTT	CASSQEPSGRIYTQYF
TRBJ2-3	TRBV4-1	few	-	TGCGCCAGCAGCCAAGAAGCTAGCTCGGGTACGCAGTATTTT	CASSQEASSGTQYF
TRBJ2-5	TRBV25-1	-	-	TGTGCCAGCAGTGAATCTGTGGCCGCCACCCAGTACTTC	CASSESVAATQYF
TRBJ1-4	TRBV27	-	-	TGTGCCAGCAGTTTGGGGGCCTGGCAGATAAATGAAAAACTGTTTTTT	CASSLGAWQINEKLFF
TRBJ2-3	TRBV4-2	-	TRBD2	TGTGCCAGCAGCCAAGAGACTAGCGGAGGCACAGATACGCAGTATTTT	CASSQETSGGTDTQYF
TRBJ2-3	TRBV7-2	-	TRBD2	TGTGCCAGCAGCTTAGTTAGCGGGAGGCCGGGAGATACGCAGTATTTT	CASSLVSGRPGDTQYF
TRBJ2-5	TRBV13	few	-	TGTGCCAGCAGCTCCCGACTAGGGTCCCGAAAGACCCAGTACTTC	CASSSRLGSRKTQYF
TRBJ1-1	TRBV9	-	-	TGTGCCAGCAGCGTAGATTCAAGGGGGTTTACTGAAGCTTTCTTT	CASSVDSRGFTEAFF
TRBJ2-2	TRBV5-5	-	-	TGCGCCAGCAGCTTGCCAGGGGCGGTCGGGGAGCTGTTTTTT	CASSLPGAVGELFF
TRBJ2-1	TRBV7-8	-	-	TGTGCCAGCAGCTTAGACTCCGGCGGAGCCCCGTACAATGAGCAGTTCTTC	CASSLDSGGAPYNEQFF
TRBJ2-7	TRBV9	-	TRBD1	TGTGCCAGCAGCGTATCGGACAGGGGATACGAGCAGTACTTC	CASSVSDRGYEQYF
TRBJ1-1	TRBV5-6	once	-	TGTGCCAGCAGCCCTTCCTTCTCTAACACTGAAGCTTTCTTT	CASSPSFSNTEAFF
TRBJ2-1	TRBV4-1	-	TRBD1	TGCGCCAGCAGCCAAGATCGATCGTTGGACAGGGGGCCCTACAATGAGCAGTTCTTC	CASSQDRSLDRGPYNEQFF
TRBJ2-7	TRBV5-1	-	TRBD2	TGCGCCAGCAGCTTGGCCATCGGACTAGCGGGAGAGGAGCAGTACTTC	CASSLAIGLAGEEQYF
TRBJ2-1	TRBV2	-	TRBD2	TGTGCCAGCAGTGAAGACTGGGGGACTAGCGGGGTTGAGCAGTTCTTC	CASSEDWGTSGVEQFF
TRBJ2-3	TRBV18	once	-	TGTGCCAGCTCACGCCCGGGACAACACGATACGCAGTATTTT	CASSRPGQHDTQYF
TRBJ2-6	TRBV5-1	-	-	TGCGCCAGCAGCTTGGAGGGGCACGGTCGTGGGGCCAACGTCCTGACTTTC	CASSLEGHGRGANVLTF
TRBJ2-2	TRBV7-6	-	-	TGTGCCAGCAGCTTTCGAGTTAGCGGGAACACCGGGGAGCTGTTTTTT	CASSFRVSGNTGELFF
TRBJ1-4	TRBV11-2	once	-	TGTGCCAGCAGCCCTGGTCGGGAAAAACTGTTTTTT	CASSPGREKLFF
TRBJ2-1	TRBV7-8	-	TRBD2	TGTGCCAGCAGCCGAATCGCGGGACTAGCGGCCTACAATGAGCAGTTCTTC	CASSRIAGLAAYNEQFF
TRBJ1-2	TRBV4-3	-	TRBD1	TGCGCCAGCAGTCCGACACAGGGGGCGCGGGATGGCTACACCTTC	CASSPTQGARDGYTF
TRBJ2-7	TRBV11-1	-	TRBD1	TGTGCCAGCAGCTCCCCCGGGACAGGGTACTACGAGCAGTACTTC	CASSSPGTGYYEQYF
TRBJ2-1	TRBV19	-	TRBD2	TGTGCCAGTAGGGGCACTAGCGGGAGTTTCAATGAGCAGTTCTTC	CASRGTSGSFNEQFF
TRBJ1-4	TRBV7-9	-	-	TGTGCCAGCAGCGGATTTCCAGGGTCAGCTAATGAAAAACTGTTTTTT	CASSGFPGSANEKLFF
TRBJ2-6	TRBV7-9	-	-	TGTGCCAGCAGCTTAGATTCAACTGGGGCCAACGTCCTGACTTTC	CASSLDSTGANVLTF
TRBJ1-1	TRBV9	-	-	TGTGCCAGCAGCCCAGGACGGGATGTCACTGAAGCTTTCTTT	CASSPGRDVTEAFF
TRBJ1-2	TRBV6-1	-	-	TGTGCCAGCAGTGGCAGGAAGAACTATGGCTACACCTTC	CASSGRKNYGYTF
TRBJ2-7	TRBV28	-	TRBD1	TGTGCCAGCACCGAGGACAGGGGGCGATACGAGCAGTACTTC	CASTEDRGRYEQYF
TRBJ2-5	TRBV6-1	-	-	TGTGCCAGCAAAAGACAGATTCCAGAACAAGAGACCCAGTACTTC	CASKRQIPEQETQYF
TRBJ1-2	TRBV5-1	-	TRBD1	TGCGCCAGCAGCAAGGACAGGGCGAACTATGGCTACACCTTC	CASSKDRANYGYTF
TRBJ2-2	TRBV7-8	-	-	TGTGCCAGCAGCTTATTGGCGGAACTCTACACCGGGGAGCTGTTTTTT	CASSLLAELYTGELFF
TRBJ2-1	TRBV7-9	-	-	TGTGCCAGCAAAGGACAGTCGCCTGAGCAGTTCTTC	CASKGQSPEQFF
TRBJ2-2	TRBV27	once	-	TGTGCCAGCAGTTCCCCCGACGTTAGCGGGAACACCGGGGAGCTGTTTTTT	CASSSPDVSGNTGELFF
TRBJ2-1	TRBV7-9	-	-	TGTGCCAGCAGCTTATTGAGGAATGAGCAGTTCTTC	CASSLLRNEQFF
TRBJ2-1	TRBV27	-	TRBD2	TGTGCCAGCAGTTTGAGGGCGGCCGGGACTAGCCCACTGGGGAATGAGCAGTTCTTC	CASSLRAAGTSPLGNEQFF
TRBJ1-1	TRBV19	-	TRBD1	TGTGCCAGTAGGGCCGGGACAGGGCTCACTGAAGCTTTCTTT	CASRAGTGLTEAFF
TRBJ2-3	TRBV18	-	TRBD1	TGTGCCAGCCTCGGACAGGGCTTCAGCACAGATACGCAGTATTTT	CASLGQGFSTDTQYF
TRBJ1-5	TRBV6-4	-	TRBD1	TGTGCCAGCAGTGAAACAGGGGGCGGCAATCAGCCCCAGCATTTT	CASSETGGGNQPQHF
TRBJ1-2	TRBV28	-	TRBD1	TGTGCCAGCAGTTCCGGTCAGGGGGCTATCTATGGCTACACCTTC	CASSSGQGAIYGYTF
TRBJ2-7	TRBV28	-	TRBD1	TGTGCCAGCAGACCTAGACAGGGGACGTACGAGCAGTACTTC	CASRPRQGTYEQYF
TRBJ2-7	TRBV19	large	TRBD2	TGTGCCAGTAGTAGGACTAGCGGGAGCCTGGACGAGCAGTACTTC	CASSRTSGSLDEQYF
TRBJ1-4	TRBV21-1	-	-	TGTGCCAGCAGCAAGGGGTTGCGGGTCGCAACTAATGAAAAACTGTTTTTT	CASSKGLRVATNEKLFF
TRBJ2-1	TRBV2	-	TRBD2	TGTGCCAGCGCGGCTGCACCGGGACTAGCGGACAATGAGCAGTTCTTC	CASAAAPGLADNEQFF
TRBJ1-5	TRBV6-5	-	-	TGTGCCAGCAGTCCAGATAGCAATCAGCCCCAGCATTTT	CASSPDSNQPQHF
TRBJ2-6	TRBV2	-	-	TGTGCCAGCAGTCGTACCCTTTACCGATACAAAAGTCGGGCCAACGTCCTGACTTTC	CASSRTLYRYKSRANVLTF
TRBJ2-2	TRBV7-6	-	TRBD1	TGTGCCAGCAGCAGACCCTGGGACAGGGGGTCGAACACCGGGGAGCTGTTTTTT	CASSRPWDRGSNTGELFF
TRBJ2-7	TRBV7-2	-	TRBD1	TGTGCCAGCAGCTTTAGGGGGCGCGAGCAGTACTTC	CASSFRGREQYF
TRBJ2-5	TRBV4-1	-	TRBD1	TGCGCCAGCAGCCTCTTCAGGGGGCTGGAGACCCAGTACTTC	CASSLFRGLETQYF